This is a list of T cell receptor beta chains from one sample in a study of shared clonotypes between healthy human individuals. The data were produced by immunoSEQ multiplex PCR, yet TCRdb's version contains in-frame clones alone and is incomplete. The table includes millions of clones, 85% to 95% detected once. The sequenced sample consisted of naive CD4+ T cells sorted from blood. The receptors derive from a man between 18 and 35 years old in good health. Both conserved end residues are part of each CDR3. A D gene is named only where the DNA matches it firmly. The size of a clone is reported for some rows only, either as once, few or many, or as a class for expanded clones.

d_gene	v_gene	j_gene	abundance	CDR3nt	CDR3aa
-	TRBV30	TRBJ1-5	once	TGTGCCTGGAGCCTTTCGGGGGGATTAAATCAGCCCCAGCATTTT	CAWSLSGGLNQPQHF
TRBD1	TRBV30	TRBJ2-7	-	TGTGCCTGGACGACGACAGGGACCGAGCAGTACTTC	CAWTTTGTEQYF
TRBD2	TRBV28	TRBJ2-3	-	TGTGCCAGCAGTCCGAGGGCTAGCGGGGGGTCAGATACGCAGTATTTT	CASSPRASGGSDTQYF
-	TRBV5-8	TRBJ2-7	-	TGTGCCAGCAGCAAACCCAGGGGGGTCTACGAGCAGTACTTC	CASSKPRGVYEQYF
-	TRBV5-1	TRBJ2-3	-	TGCGCCAGCAGCTTGGCACTACTCACGGATACGCAGTATTTT	CASSLALLTDTQYF
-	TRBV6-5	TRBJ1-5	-	TGTGCCAGCAGTTACGGACCTGATCAGCCCCAGCATTTT	CASSYGPDQPQHF
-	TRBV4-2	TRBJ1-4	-	TGTGCCAGCAGCCAGTCGGAGTGGGAGGTTGAAAAACTGTTTTTT	CASSQSEWEVEKLFF
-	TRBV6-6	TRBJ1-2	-	TGTGCCAGCAGTTACGCAGCGAACTATGGCTACACCTTC	CASSYAANYGYTF
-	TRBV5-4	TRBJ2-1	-	TGTGCCAGCAGCCCGGGGACGGAATCCTACAATGAGCAGTTCTTC	CASSPGTESYNEQFF
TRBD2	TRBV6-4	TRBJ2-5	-	TGTGCCAGCAGGAACGAGGGACTAGCGGTCAAAGAGACCCAGTACTTC	CASRNEGLAVKETQYF
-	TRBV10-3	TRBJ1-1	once	TGTGCCATCAGTGACAGCTCGAACACTGAAGCTTTCTTT	CAISDSSNTEAFF
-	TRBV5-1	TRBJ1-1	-	TGCGCCAGCAGCTTATATTCCGGGAACACTGAAGCTTTCTTT	CASSLYSGNTEAFF
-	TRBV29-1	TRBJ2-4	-	TGCAGCGTGCGGGACAGATTAGCCAAAAACATTCAGTACTTC	CSVRDRLAKNIQYF